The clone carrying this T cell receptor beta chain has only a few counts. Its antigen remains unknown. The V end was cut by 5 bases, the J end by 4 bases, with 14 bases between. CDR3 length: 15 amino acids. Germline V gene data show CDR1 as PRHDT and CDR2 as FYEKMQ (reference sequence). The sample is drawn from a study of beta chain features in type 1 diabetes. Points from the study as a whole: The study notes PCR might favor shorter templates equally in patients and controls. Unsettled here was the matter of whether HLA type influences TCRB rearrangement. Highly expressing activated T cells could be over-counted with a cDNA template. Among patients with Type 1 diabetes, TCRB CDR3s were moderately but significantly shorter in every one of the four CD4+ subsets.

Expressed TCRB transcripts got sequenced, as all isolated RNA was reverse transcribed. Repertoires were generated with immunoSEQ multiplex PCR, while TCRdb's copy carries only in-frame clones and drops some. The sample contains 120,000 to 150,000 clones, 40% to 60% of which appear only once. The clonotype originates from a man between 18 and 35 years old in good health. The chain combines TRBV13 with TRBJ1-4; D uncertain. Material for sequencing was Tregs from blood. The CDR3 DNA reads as TGTGCCAGCAGCCCCTCCCGGACTAATAATGAAAAACTGTTTTTT. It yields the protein CASSPSRTNNEKLFF.